These 25 T cell receptor beta chains came from one sample sequenced in a study of T cell changes during pregnancy in multiple sclerosis. Sequencing used immunoSEQ multiplex PCR; TCRdb keeps in-frame clones, though not all of them. Among tens of thousands of clones, about 88% were seen once, and the ten largest hold approximately 5.1%. Sequencing used peripheral blood, obtained in the third trimester of pregnancy. These receptors were taken from a female donor in good health, enrolled as a control in a pregnancy study.

V gene TRBV6-5 combines with J gene TRBJ1-6; 10 nucleotides align to TRBD1. Germline CDR1 and CDR2: MNHEY and SVGAGI. This CDR3 has 13 amino acids. V gave up 8 bases and J gave up 7 bases; unmatched junction bases: 2. In nucleotides, the CDR3 is TGTGCCAGCGGACAGGGGGTGAATTCACCCCTCCACTTT. Protein product: CASGQGVNSPLHF.

V gene TRBV6-1 combines with J gene TRBJ1-1; 11 bases agree with TRBD1. V dropped 8 bases and J dropped 4; count of bases not matched to a gene: 3. Germline V gene sequence: CDR1 MNHNS, CDR2 SASEGT. The CDR3 runs 13 residues. CDR3 amino acids: CASPGQGGTEAFF. The DNA of the CDR3 is TGTGCCAGCCCGGGACAGGGGGGCACTGAAGCTTTCTTT.

The chain combines TRBV6-6 with TRBJ1-5; D gene unclear. V dropped 7 bases and J dropped 5 bases, with 12 bases sitting between them. Germline V lookup: CDR1 MNHNY, CDR2 SVGAGI (reference sequence). The CDR3 is made up of 13 amino acids. In nucleotides, the CDR3 is TGTGCCAGCACCCAGAAGGAGTATCAGCCCCAGCATTTT. It translates to CASTQKEYQPQHF.

The chain employs TRBV27 and TRBJ2-3; 9 nucleotides align to TRBD2. The germline V gene encodes CDR1 MNHEY and CDR2 SMNVEV (reference sequence). Trimming took 6 bases from V and 5 from J; bases not matched to a gene: 6. The CDR3 length is 14 residues. The CDR3 nucleotides are TGTGCCAGCAGCTCGGGACTAGCTAGAGATACGCAGTATTTT. Translation: CASSSGLARDTQYF.

The rearrangement joins TRBV19 to TRBJ1-2; TRBD1 might be the D (6 bases). Looked up from germline, CDR1 is LNHDA and CDR2 is SQIVND (reference sequence). V was pared by 0 bases and J by 4 bases, with 12 bases between. The CDR3 totals 15 residues. The CDR3 here is CASSIDQDRSYGYTF. As DNA, the CDR3 is TGTGCCAGTAGTATAGATCAGGACAGATCCTATGGCTACACCTTC.

The chain is built from TRBV5-6 and TRBJ1-1; 7 nucleotides align to TRBD1. Germline values: CDR1 SGHDT, CDR2 YYEEEE. Trimming at V came to 4 bases and at J to 4 bases, leaving 4 bases not matched to a gene. The length of the CDR3 is 13 residues. CDR3 in amino acids: CASSGDSPTEAFF. The CDR3 DNA is TGTGCCAGCAGCGGGGACAGTCCCACTGAAGCTTTCTTT.

The J gene is TRBJ2-6, the V gene TRBV6-5, with TRBD2 matching 7 bases. Germline V gene lookup returns CDR1 MNHEY and CDR2 SVGAGI. CDR3 length equals 15 residues. J gave up 4 bases and V 5 bases, and 5 bases lay outside the gene matches. CDR3 sequence: CASSSGTSGANVLTF. CDR3 coding DNA: TGTGCCAGCAGTAGCGGGACTTCGGGGGCCAACGTCCTGACTTTC.

The V and J genes are TRBV29-1 and TRBJ2-2; tentatively, D is TRBD1 (6 bases). The CDR3 extends over 13 amino acids. Trimming cost V 5 bases and J 0 bases, with 7 bases left between them. Germline assignment: CDR1 SQVTM and CDR2 ANQGSEA. Here the CDR3 DNA reads TGCAGCGTTCGGACAGCGAACACCGGGGAGCTGTTTTTT. Translating gives CSVRTANTGELFF.

The rearrangement links TRBV7-2 to TRBJ1-1; no clear D gene. Trimming removed 8 bases at V and 2 bases at J, with 15 bases between. Germline CDR1 is SGHTA and CDR2 is FQGNSA. The CDR3 runs to 14 residues. The CDR3 DNA reads TGTGCCAGCGGGGAGGACGGATTTAACACTGAAGCTTTCTTT. It yields the protein CASGEDGFNTEAFF.

This clone has a single count. V is TRBV28 and J is TRBJ2-7, with 10 nucleotides matching TRBD1. The V gene's germline CDR1 is MDHEN and CDR2 SYDVKM. The CDR3 extends over 16 amino acids. The trim removed 4 bases at V and 1 base at J, leaving 7 bases unmatched. The CDR3 loop reads CASSSPGQGKSYEQYF. DNA for the CDR3: TGTGCCAGCAGTTCCCCGGGACAGGGGAAGTCCTACGAGCAGTACTTC.

V is TRBV2 and J is TRBJ2-5, with D tentatively TRBD1 (6 bases). Trimming shortened V by 3 bases and J by 4 bases, and 18 bases separated the two germline ends. This CDR3 comprises 16 residues. Germline CDR1 reads SNHLY; CDR2 reads FYNNEI. CDR3: CASSDPEKGQRETQYF. CDR3 coding DNA: TGTGCCAGCAGTGATCCCGAAAAAGGACAGAGAGAGACCCAGTACTTC.

The CDR3 coding sequence is TGTGCCAGCAGCTTAGAGGGGGCAGGGTATGGCTACACCTTC. Translated, it gives CASSLEGAGYGYTF. V is TRBV13 and J is TRBJ1-2; 7 bases are shared with TRBD1. CDR1 and CDR2 from the germline V gene are PRHDT and FYEKMQ (reference sequence). CDR3 length: 14 amino acids. The trim removed 1 base at V and 5 bases at J, leaving 4 bases unmatched.

The rearrangement links TRBV7-9 to TRBJ2-3, with D tentatively TRBD2 (6 bases). Trimming took off 1 base at V and 5 bases at J, with 7 bases between the two ends. The V gene's germline CDR1 is SEHNR and CDR2 FQNEAQ (reference sequence). The CDR3 contains 13 residues. DNA for the CDR3: TGTGCCAGCAGCTTAGTGCGGGGAGATACGCAGTATTTT. It specifies CASSLVRGDTQYF.

The chain joins TRBV7-3 to TRBJ2-5, with D maybe TRBD2 (5 bases). In germline, CDR1 is SGHTA, CDR2 FQGTGA. The CDR3 length is 13 residues. V was trimmed by 4 bases and J by 11 bases, leaving 17 bases between them. The CDR3 sequence is CASSSGLHGEQYF. The CDR3, as DNA: TGTGCCAGCAGCTCCGGTCTTCACGGGGAGCAGTACTTC.

This chain joins TRBV6-5 and TRBJ2-7; 10 bases map to TRBD1. Unmatched junction bases numbered 5, after V lost 6 bases and J lost 3 bases. The CDR3 sequence is 14 residues long. Germline loops: CDR1 MNHEY, CDR2 SVGAGI. The CDR3 coding sequence is TGTGCCAGCAGCTCCGGGACAGGGGACTACGAGCAGTACTTC. This sequence encodes CASSSGTGDYEQYF.

The V gene is TRBV29-1, the J gene TRBJ1-1, with 9 bases identical to TRBD1. Trimming removed 7 bases from V and 3 bases from J; junction bases left unmatched: 3. Germline CDR1 reads SQVTM; CDR2 reads ANQGSEA. This CDR3 has 12 residues. The CDR3 DNA is TGCAGCGGGAGGACAGGGGACACTGAAGCTTTCTTT. Translated, it gives CSGRTGDTEAFF.

The chain joins TRBV6-1 to TRBJ1-4; D not resolved. The CDR3 loop spans 13 amino acids. Trimming took off 8 bases at V and 5 bases at J, with 12 bases between the two ends. Germline V gene data show CDR1 as MNHNS and CDR2 as SASEGT. CDR3: CASDWAPNEKLFF. CDR3 sequence (DNA): TGTGCCAGCGATTGGGCCCCAAATGAAAAACTGTTTTTT.

The chain combines TRBV7-2 with TRBJ1-6, with D maybe TRBD1 (5 bases). Germline CDR1 is SGHTA and CDR2 is FQGNSA. This CDR3 region has 17 residues. Trimming stripped 1 base from V and 6 bases from J, with 16 bases between. The CDR3 protein is CASSLGPTGGTNSPLHF. As DNA, the CDR3 is TGTGCCAGCAGCTTAGGCCCGACCGGGGGAACTAATTCACCCCTCCACTTT.

The CDR3: CASSAMGQPNEKLFF. The CDR3 DNA follows: TGTGCCAGCAGCGCTATGGGACAGCCTAATGAAAAACTGTTTTTT. The chain couples TRBV25-1 to TRBJ1-4; 7 bases map to TRBD1. The ends lost 6 bases at V and 3 bases at J; junction bases unmatched: 7. Germline V gene lookup returns CDR1 MGHDK and CDR2 SYGVNS. The CDR3 loop spans 15 amino acids.

The CDR3 DNA follows: TGTGCCAGCAGCCAAGAACACTGGACAGACCAAGAGACCCAGTACTTC. This encodes CASSQEHWTDQETQYF. The J gene is TRBJ2-5, the V gene TRBV4-2; a possible D gene is TRBD1 (6 bases). The CDR3 is 16 residues long. V lost 0 bases, J lost 0 bases, and 11 bases lay in between. Germline CDR1 is LGHNA and CDR2 is YNFKEQ.

The rearrangement joins TRBV6-5 to TRBJ2-7; TRBD2 aligns across 7 bases. The CDR3 sequence is 13 residues long. V was clipped by 5 bases and J by 7 bases; unmatched bases: 8. Germline V gene lookup returns CDR1 MNHEY and CDR2 SVGAGI. The chain's CDR3 is CASSQWEGLEQYF. CDR3 sequence (DNA): TGTGCCAGCAGTCAGTGGGAGGGTTTGGAGCAGTACTTC.

The V and J genes are TRBV11-1 and TRBJ1-2; TRBD1 matches at 7 bases. The J segment lost 7 bases and the V segment lost 4 bases, leaving 6 bases of the junction unmatched. The CDR3 loop spans 13 amino acids. Looked up from germline, CDR1 is SGHAT and CDR2 is FQDESV (reference sequence). The CDR3 loop is CASSSGQSGGYTF. In DNA form, the CDR3 reads TGTGCCAGCAGCTCGGGACAGTCCGGTGGCTACACCTTC.

The chain carries TRBV7-3 and TRBJ2-3, with no clear D. The CDR3 runs 15 residues. V gave up 1 base and J gave up 1 base, with 9 bases separating them. Germline V gene sequence: CDR1 SGHTA, CDR2 FQGTGA. The CDR3 region has the DNA TGTGCCAGCAGCTTAAGCCCGGCGGGCACAGATACGCAGTATTTT. Its translation is CASSLSPAGTDTQYF.

The V and J genes are TRBV19 and TRBJ1-4, with 12 bases fitting TRBD1. The CDR3 consists of 17 residues. Germline loops: CDR1 LNHDA, CDR2 SQIVND (reference sequence). Unmatched junction bases numbered 3, after V lost 4 bases and J lost 0 bases. The CDR3 nucleotides are TGTGCCAGTAGTACGGGACAGGGGGCCGCAACTAATGAAAAACTGTTTTTT. Its protein product is CASSTGQGAATNEKLFF.

This clone appeared a single time. The J gene is TRBJ1-6, the V gene TRBV5-4; 9 nucleotides align to TRBD1. Per germline, CDR1 SGHNT and CDR2 YYREEE (reference sequence). Trimming cost V 0 bases and J 7 bases; bases outside gene matches: 11. This CDR3 spans 18 amino acids. CDR3: CASSLEVLDRGSNSPLHF. CDR3 nucleotides: TGTGCCAGCAGCTTGGAAGTATTAGACAGGGGGTCGAATTCACCCCTCCACTTT.